This is a list of T cell receptor beta chains from one sample in a study of shared T cell receptors in the human thymus. Clones were sequenced by immunoSEQ multiplex PCR, and TCRdb holds only the in-frame ones, with some missing. The table records 450,000 to 650,000 clones, around 82% of them present only once. The sample was also reused in another study, on human thymus T cells.

The sample taken for sequencing was thymocytes. These receptors were taken from a boy less than two years old with a congenital heart defect. The CDR3 runs from the conserved cysteine through the conserved F or W. The order of the fields is V gene, clone size, J gene, D gene, CDR3 protein, CDR3 DNA. D genes are given only for firm matches. Clone size is shown for a subset of rows, as once, few, many or a class of expanded clone.

>TRBV20-1|few|TRBJ1-1|.
CSVGPEAFF
TGCAGTGTGGGGCCTGAAGCTTTCTTT
>TRBV7-6|.|TRBJ1-1|TRBD1
CASSLEGTGGLEAFF
TGTGCCAGCAGCTTAGAAGGGACAGGCGGCCTTGAAGCTTTCTTT
>TRBV11-2|.|TRBJ2-1|TRBD2
CASSPSPAGGEQFF
TGTGCCAGCAGCCCCTCGCCAGCGGGAGGGGAGCAGTTCTTC
>TRBV4-2|.|TRBJ2-7|TRBD1
CASSQVGQESSYEQYF
TGTGCCAGCAGCCAGGTGGGACAGGAGAGCTCCTACGAGCAGTACTTC
>TRBV28|.|TRBJ2-3|.
CASRLEASTDTQYF
TGTGCCAGCCGACTAGAGGCCAGCACAGATACGCAGTATTTT
>TRBV5-1|once|TRBJ2-6|.
CASHRRGPSGANVLTF
TGCGCCAGCCATCGGCGAGGCCCCTCTGGGGCCAACGTCCTGACTTTC
>TRBV10-1|.|TRBJ2-7|.
CASSEGLSGSAYEQYF
TGCGCCAGCAGTGAAGGCTTAAGCGGGTCTGCCTACGAGCAGTACTTC
>TRBV7-2|.|TRBJ2-7|TRBD2
CASSLDNLTSGRGEQYF
TGTGCCAGCAGCTTAGACAATTTGACTAGCGGGAGAGGGGAGCAGTACTTC
>TRBV19|few|TRBJ2-2|TRBD1
CASSIADRGNTGELFF
TGTGCCAGTAGTATAGCGGACAGGGGGAACACCGGGGAGCTGTTTTTT
>TRBV19|.|TRBJ2-2|TRBD1
CASSTGTGWLTGELFF
TGTGCCAGTAGTACTGGGACAGGGTGGCTCACCGGGGAGCTGTTTTTT
>TRBV27|.|TRBJ1-5|TRBD1
CASSLLSPGGSNQPQHF
TGTGCCAGCAGTTTATTATCCCCAGGGGGAAGCAATCAGCCCCAGCATTTT
>TRBV7-9|.|TRBJ2-3|TRBD2
CASSVGLAASTDTQYF
TGTGCCAGCAGCGTTGGACTAGCGGCTAGCACAGATACGCAGTATTTT
>TRBV7-2|.|TRBJ2-7|.
CASSPLQPPGSEQYF
TGTGCCAGCAGCCCCCTCCAGCCCCCTGGGAGTGAGCAGTACTTC
>TRBV28|.|TRBJ1-5|TRBD1
CASNYRGCVQPQHF
TGTGCCAGCAACTACAGGGGGTGCGTTCAGCCCCAGCATTTT
>TRBV5-4|.|TRBJ2-7|TRBD2
CASSFGLAGVYEQYF
TGTGCCAGCAGCTTCGGGCTAGCGGGAGTCTACGAGCAGTACTTC
>TRBV29-1|.|TRBJ2-2|.
CSGQRAGGELFF
TGCAGCGGGCAGAGGGCCGGTGGGGAGCTGTTTTTT
>TRBV28|few|TRBJ2-7|TRBD1
CASSCRPGQGAREQYF
TGTGCCAGCAGTTGCCGACCGGGACAGGGGGCGAGGGAGCAGTACTTC
>TRBV7-7|.|TRBJ2-5|TRBD2
CASSLGEGGETQYF
TGTGCTAGCAGCTTAGGGGAGGGCGGAGAGACCCAGTACTTC
>TRBV5-8|few|TRBJ2-1|TRBD2
CASTFLAGAYNEQFF
TGTGCCAGCACATTTTTAGCGGGAGCCTACAATGAGCAGTTCTTC
>TRBV5-1|.|TRBJ2-3|TRBD2
CASSLGGGRADTQYF
TGCGCCAGCAGCTTGGGCGGCGGGAGAGCGGATACGCAGTATTTT
>TRBV5-1|.|TRBJ2-5|TRBD2
CASSLYAGEGTQYF
TGCGCCAGCAGCTTGTATGCGGGAGAGGGGACCCAGTACTTC
>TRBV28|once|TRBJ2-3|TRBD2
CASSCGLAGGTDTQYF
TGTGCCAGCAGTTGTGGACTAGCGGGAGGCACAGATACGCAGTATTTT
>TRBV18|.|TRBJ2-7|.
CASSCEKPYEQYF
TGTGCCAGCTCTTGCGAGAAACCCTACGAGCAGTACTTC
>TRBV5-4|few|TRBJ1-2|TRBD1
CASSAGTGMDYGYTF
TGTGCCAGCAGCGCCGGGACAGGGATGGACTATGGCTACACCTTC
>TRBV2|.|TRBJ2-1|.
CASRRLAPYNEQFF
TGTGCCAGCAGGCGGCTAGCACCCTACAATGAGCAGTTCTTC
>TRBV7-9|few|TRBJ1-2|.
CASSSSTPTNYGYTF
TGTGCCAGCAGCTCGTCGACACCTACTAACTATGGCTACACCTTC
>TRBV27|few|TRBJ2-1|TRBD2
CASSSGAYNEQFF
TGTGCCAGTTCTAGCGGGGCCTACAATGAGCAGTTCTTC
>TRBV2|.|TRBJ2-7|.
CASIDGSGAYEQYF
TGTGCCAGCATAGATGGTAGCGGAGCCTACGAGCAGTACTTC
>TRBV27|.|TRBJ2-6|.
CASSPTGAGANVLTF
TGTGCCAGCAGCCCGACGGGGGCTGGGGCCAACGTCCTGACTTTC
>TRBV6-1|.|TRBJ2-7|.
CASNRDWFYEQYF
TGTGCCAGCAACCGGGACTGGTTCTACGAGCAGTACTTC
>TRBV6-5|.|TRBJ2-7|.
CASSYSFSGETYEQYF
TGTGCCAGCAGTTACTCGTTTTCAGGGGAAACCTACGAGCAGTACTTC
>TRBV27|.|TRBJ2-7|TRBD2
CASGAPPGTSGTYEQYF
TGTGCCAGCGGAGCCCCCCCAGGGACTAGCGGAACGTACGAGCAGTACTTC
>TRBV6-1|.|TRBJ2-7|TRBD1
CASSVPGPRDRVYEQYF
TGTGCCAGCAGTGTCCCCGGCCCCCGCGACAGGGTCTACGAGCAGTACTTC
>TRBV7-6|.|TRBJ2-3|.
CASSLVSTDTQYF
TGTGCCAGCAGCTTAGTAAGCACAGATACGCAGTATTTT
>TRBV7-2|.|TRBJ1-1|.
CASTGGEVWTEAFF
TGTGCCAGCACTGGGGGGGAGGTTTGGACTGAAGCTTTCTTT
>TRBV7-9|.|TRBJ1-1|TRBD1
CASRQGAFISTEAFF
TGTGCCAGCAGGCAGGGGGCGTTTATTAGCACTGAAGCTTTCTTT
>TRBV19|few|TRBJ2-7|.
CASSIIVAGKYEQYF
TGTGCCAGTAGTATTATCGTGGCCGGGAAATACGAGCAGTACTTC
>TRBV25-1|.|TRBJ1-1|TRBD1
CASSGGQGTGDTEAFF
TGTGCCAGCAGTGGGGGCCAGGGGACAGGAGACACTGAAGCTTTCTTT
>TRBV27|.|TRBJ2-5|.
CASTLYQETQYF
TGTGCCAGCACCCTGTACCAAGAGACCCAGTACTTC
>TRBV6-1|.|TRBJ2-7|.
CASNENGYISYEQYF
TGTGCCAGCAATGAGAACGGGTACATATCCTACGAGCAGTACTTC
>TRBV27|.|TRBJ1-3|TRBD1
CASRTGSGNTIYF
TGTGCCAGCAGGACAGGGTCTGGAAACACCATATATTTT
>TRBV18|.|TRBJ2-2|.
CASSPGGTNTGELFF
TGTGCCAGCTCACCAGGGGGCACGAACACCGGGGAGCTGTTTTTT
>TRBV5-4|.|TRBJ2-3|.
CASSLDCRTDTQYF
TGTGCCAGCAGCTTGGACTGCCGCACAGATACGCAGTATTTT
>TRBV30|.|TRBJ2-5|TRBD2
CAWSASGDQETQYF
TGTGCCTGGAGTGCCAGCGGGGATCAAGAGACCCAGTACTTC
>TRBV6-5|.|TRBJ1-2|TRBD1
CASSYSRTGALYGYTF
TGTGCCAGCAGTTACTCTCGGACAGGGGCGCTCTATGGCTACACCTTC
>TRBV7-9|once|TRBJ2-7|.
CASSLVNKSYEQYF
TGTGCCAGCAGCTTAGTGAACAAGTCCTACGAGCAGTACTTC
>TRBV15|.|TRBJ2-1|TRBD2
CATSRDPGGGPGEQFF
TGTGCCACCAGCAGAGATCCGGGGGGAGGGCCGGGTGAGCAGTTCTTC
>TRBV19|.|TRBJ2-4|TRBD2
CASRTSGRGLAKNIQYF
TGTGCCAGTAGGACTAGCGGGAGGGGGTTAGCCAAAAACATTCAGTACTTC
>TRBV5-1|.|TRBJ2-5|.
CASSPHLAAHGTQYF
TGCGCCAGCAGCCCCCATCTCGCGGCGCATGGAACCCAGTACTTC
>TRBV27|once|TRBJ1-1|.
CASSLLGSYEAFF
TGTGCCAGCAGTTTATTGGGCAGCTATGAAGCTTTCTTT
>TRBV11-2|.|TRBJ2-3|TRBD1
CASSGDRDPTDTQYF
TGTGCCAGCAGCGGAGACAGGGACCCCACAGATACGCAGTATTTT
>TRBV30|.|TRBJ2-3|TRBD2
CAWSVRSSGQRDTQYF
TGTGCCTGGAGTGTACGGTCTAGCGGGCAACGGGATACGCAGTATTTT
>TRBV27|.|TRBJ2-7|TRBD2
CASSSSGPYEQYF
TGTGCCAGCTCCTCTAGCGGACCCTACGAGCAGTACTTC
>TRBV29-1|.|TRBJ2-7|.
CSGQQGYEQYF
TGCAGCGGCCAACAGGGCTACGAGCAGTACTTC
>TRBV6-5|.|TRBJ2-2|TRBD1
CASSNRGLDIVELFF
TGTGCCAGCAGCAACAGGGGGCTAGATATCGTAGAGCTGTTTTTT
>TRBV19|once|TRBJ2-4|.
CASRKSQGAKNIQYF
TGTGCCAGTAGAAAATCTCAGGGTGCCAAAAACATTCAGTACTTC
>TRBV28|few|TRBJ2-7|.
CASSPIQALLSSVYEQYF
TGTGCCAGCAGTCCCATCCAAGCCCTTCTAAGTTCTGTCTACGAGCAGTACTTC
>TRBV27|.|TRBJ2-3|.
CASSLAGVTDTQYF
TGTGCCAGCAGTTTGGCAGGGGTCACAGATACGCAGTATTTT
>TRBV18|.|TRBJ1-1|.
CASHAPGGMNTEAFF
TGTGCCAGCCATGCCCCCGGGGGTATGAACACTGAAGCTTTCTTT
>TRBV6-1|few|TRBJ2-1|.
CASSVTEQDEQFF
TGTGCCAGCAGTGTTACAGAACAGGATGAGCAGTTCTTC